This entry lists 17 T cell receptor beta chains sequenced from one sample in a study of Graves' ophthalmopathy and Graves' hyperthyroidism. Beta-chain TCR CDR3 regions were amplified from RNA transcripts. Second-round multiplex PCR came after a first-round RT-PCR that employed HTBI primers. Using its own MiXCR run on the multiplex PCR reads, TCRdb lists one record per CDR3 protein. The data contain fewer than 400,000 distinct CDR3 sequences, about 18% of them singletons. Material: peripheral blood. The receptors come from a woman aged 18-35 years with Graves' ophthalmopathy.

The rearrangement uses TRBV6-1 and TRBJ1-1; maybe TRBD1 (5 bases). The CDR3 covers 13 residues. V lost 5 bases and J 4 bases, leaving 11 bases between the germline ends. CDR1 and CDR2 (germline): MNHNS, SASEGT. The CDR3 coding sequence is TGTGCCAGCAGTCTGGGACGACGCACTGAAGCTTTCTTT. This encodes CASSLGRRTEAFF.

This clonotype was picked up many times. This chain's CDR3 is CSVAGGAPGNTIYF. CDR3 coding DNA: TGCAGCGTTGCAGGGGGCGCCCCTGGAAACACCATATATTTT. This chain links TRBV29-1 with TRBJ1-3; 8 nucleotides agree with TRBD1. Germline V gene lookup returns CDR1 SQVTM and CDR2 ANQGSEA. The V segment lost 4 bases and the J segment 2 bases; nucleotides outside the gene matches: 4. The length of the CDR3 is 14 residues.

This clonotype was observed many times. DNA for the CDR3: TGTGCCAGCAGTCCTTCGGGGGGCACTGAAGCTTTCTTT. Translating it yields CASSPSGGTEAFF. The chain uses TRBV28 and TRBJ1-1; possible D gene TRBD1, 5 bases. The CDR3 totals 13 residues. Trimming left V 5 bases short and J 4 bases short, with 11 bases between. Germline-derived CDR1 and CDR2 are MDHEN and SYDVKM. Complete variable domain (other parts from reference TRBV28 and TRBJ1-1): DVKVTQSSRYLVKRTGEKVFLECVQDMDHENMFWYRQDPGLGLRLIYFSYDVKMKEKGDIPEGYSVSREKKERFSLILESASTNQTSMYLCASSPSGGTEAFFGQGTRLTVV.

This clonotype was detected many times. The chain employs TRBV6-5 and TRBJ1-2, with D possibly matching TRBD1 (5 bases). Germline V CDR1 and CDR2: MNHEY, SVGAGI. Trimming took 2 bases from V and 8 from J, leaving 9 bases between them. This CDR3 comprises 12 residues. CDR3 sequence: CASSYVGDGYTF. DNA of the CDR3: TGTGCCAGCAGTTACGTCGGGGACGGCTACACCTTC.

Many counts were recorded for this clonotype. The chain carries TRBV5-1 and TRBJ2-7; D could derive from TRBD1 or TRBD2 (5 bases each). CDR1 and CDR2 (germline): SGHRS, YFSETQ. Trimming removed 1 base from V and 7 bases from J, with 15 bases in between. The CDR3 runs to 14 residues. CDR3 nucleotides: TGCGCCAGCAGCTTGATCACAGGACCGGGGGAGCAGTACTTC. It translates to CASSLITGPGEQYF.

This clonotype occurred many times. In DNA, the CDR3 is TGTGCCACCAGCAGAGATGGGCAGCCCCAGCATTTT. Translation gives CATSRDGQPQHF. This chain joins TRBV15 and TRBJ1-5; D uncertain. The CDR3 sequence is 12 residues long. Germline values: CDR1 LNHNV, CDR2 YYDKDF (reference sequence). Trimming stripped 0 bases from V and 7 bases from J, with 4 bases between.

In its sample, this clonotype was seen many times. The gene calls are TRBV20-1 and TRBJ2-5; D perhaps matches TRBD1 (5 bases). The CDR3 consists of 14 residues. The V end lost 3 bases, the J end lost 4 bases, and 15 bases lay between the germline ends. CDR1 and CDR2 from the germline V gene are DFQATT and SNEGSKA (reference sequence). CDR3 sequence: CSARIRRGGETQYF. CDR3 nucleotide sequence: TGCAGTGCTAGGATACGTAGGGGCGGAGAGACCCAGTACTTC.

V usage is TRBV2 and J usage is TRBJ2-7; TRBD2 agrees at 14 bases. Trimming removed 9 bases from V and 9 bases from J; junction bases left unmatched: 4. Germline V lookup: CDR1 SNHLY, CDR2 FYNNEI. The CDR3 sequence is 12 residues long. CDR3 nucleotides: TGTGCCAGTGGACTAGCGGGAGGTGGGCAGTACTTC. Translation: CASGLAGGGQYF. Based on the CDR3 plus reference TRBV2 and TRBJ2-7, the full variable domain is EPEVTQTPSHQVTQMGQEVILRCVPISNHLYFYWYRQILGQKVEFLVSFYNNEISEKSEIFDDQFSVERPDGSNFTLKIRSTKLEDSAMYFCASGLAGGGQYFGPGTRLTVT.

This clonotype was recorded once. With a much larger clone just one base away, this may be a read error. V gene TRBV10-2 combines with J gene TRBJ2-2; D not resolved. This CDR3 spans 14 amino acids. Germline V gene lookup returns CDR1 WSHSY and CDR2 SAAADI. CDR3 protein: CASTEATVTGELFF. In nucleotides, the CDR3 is TGCGCCAGCACTGAGGCCACAGTTACCGGGGAGCTGTTTTTT.

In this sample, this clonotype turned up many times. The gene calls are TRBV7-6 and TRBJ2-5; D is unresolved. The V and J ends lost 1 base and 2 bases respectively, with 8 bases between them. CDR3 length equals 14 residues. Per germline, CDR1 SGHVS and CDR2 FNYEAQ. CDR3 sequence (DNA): TGTGCCAGCAGCTTAGATGGTTGGCAAGAGACCCAGTACTTC. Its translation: CASSLDGWQETQYF.

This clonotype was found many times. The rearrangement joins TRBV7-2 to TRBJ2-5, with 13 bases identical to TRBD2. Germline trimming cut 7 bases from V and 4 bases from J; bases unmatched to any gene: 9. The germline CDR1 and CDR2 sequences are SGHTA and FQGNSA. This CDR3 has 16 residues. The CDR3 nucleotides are TGTGCCAGCACTCCTTGGGGACTAGCGGGGTTAGAGACCCAGTACTTC. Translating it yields CASTPWGLAGLETQYF.

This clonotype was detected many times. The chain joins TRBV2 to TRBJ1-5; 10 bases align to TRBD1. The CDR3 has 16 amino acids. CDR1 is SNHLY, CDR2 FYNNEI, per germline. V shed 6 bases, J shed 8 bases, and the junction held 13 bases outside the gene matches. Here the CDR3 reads CASRSGTGAQSKPQHF. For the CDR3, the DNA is TGTGCCAGCAGATCCGGGACAGGGGCGCAATCAAAGCCCCAGCATTTT.

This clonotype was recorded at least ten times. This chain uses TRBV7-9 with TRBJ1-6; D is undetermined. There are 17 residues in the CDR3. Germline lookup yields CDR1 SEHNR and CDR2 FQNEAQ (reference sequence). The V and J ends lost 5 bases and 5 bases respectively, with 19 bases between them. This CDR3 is CASSLGRMSADNSPLHF. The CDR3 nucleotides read TGTGCCAGCAGCCTTGGTAGAATGTCAGCGGATAATTCACCCCTCCACTTT.

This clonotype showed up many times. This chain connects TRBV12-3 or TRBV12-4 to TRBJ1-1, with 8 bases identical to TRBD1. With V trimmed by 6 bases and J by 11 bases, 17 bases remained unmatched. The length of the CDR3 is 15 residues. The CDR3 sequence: CASSSAETGALGAFF. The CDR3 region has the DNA TGTGCCAGCAGCTCTGCTGAGACAGGGGCCTTGGGGGCTTTCTTT.

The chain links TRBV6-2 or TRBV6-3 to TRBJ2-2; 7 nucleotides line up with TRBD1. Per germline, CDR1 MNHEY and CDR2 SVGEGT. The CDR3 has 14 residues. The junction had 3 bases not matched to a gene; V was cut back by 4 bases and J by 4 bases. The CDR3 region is CASSWTGFTGELFF. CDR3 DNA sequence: TGTGCCAGCAGTTGGACAGGCTTCACCGGGGAGCTGTTTTTT.

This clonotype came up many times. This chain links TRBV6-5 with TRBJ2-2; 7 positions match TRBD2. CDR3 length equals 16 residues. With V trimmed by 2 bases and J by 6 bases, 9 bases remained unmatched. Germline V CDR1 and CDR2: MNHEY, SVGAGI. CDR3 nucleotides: TGTGCCAGCAGTTACGGGACTACAAGTTGGGCCGGGGAGCTGTTTTTT. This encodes CASSYGTTSWAGELFF.

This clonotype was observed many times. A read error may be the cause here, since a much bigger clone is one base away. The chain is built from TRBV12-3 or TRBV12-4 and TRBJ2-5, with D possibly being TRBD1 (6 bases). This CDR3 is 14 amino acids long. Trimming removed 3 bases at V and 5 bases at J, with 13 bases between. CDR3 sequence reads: CASSLRGQPETQYF. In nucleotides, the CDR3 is TGTGCCAGCAGTTTGCGCGGACAGCCGGAGACCCAGTACTTC.